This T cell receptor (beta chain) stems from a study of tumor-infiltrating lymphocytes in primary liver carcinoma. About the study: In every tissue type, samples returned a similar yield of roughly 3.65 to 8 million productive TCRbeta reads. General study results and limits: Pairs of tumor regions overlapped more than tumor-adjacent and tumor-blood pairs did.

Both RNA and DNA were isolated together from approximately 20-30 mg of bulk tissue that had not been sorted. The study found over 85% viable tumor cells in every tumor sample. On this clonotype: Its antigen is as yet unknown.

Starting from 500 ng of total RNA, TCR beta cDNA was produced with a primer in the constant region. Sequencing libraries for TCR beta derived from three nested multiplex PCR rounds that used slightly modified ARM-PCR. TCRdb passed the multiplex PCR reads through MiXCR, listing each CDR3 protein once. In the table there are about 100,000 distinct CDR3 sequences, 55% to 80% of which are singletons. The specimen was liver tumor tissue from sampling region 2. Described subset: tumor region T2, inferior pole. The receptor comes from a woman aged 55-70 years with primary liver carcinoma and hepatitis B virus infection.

The CDR3 region has the DNA TGCAGCGTTGGGGAGGCTCAAGGTACCATAGATACGCAGTATTTT. Its protein product is CSVGEAQGTIDTQYF. This chain links TRBV29-1 with TRBJ2-3; maybe TRBD2 (6 bases). CDR3 length: 15 amino acids. The germline V and J ends were trimmed by 4 bases and 5 bases, with 19 bases remaining between them. Germline V gives CDR1 SQVTM, CDR2 ANQGSEA.